This T cell receptor delta chain was retrieved from a study of Vδ1+ human thymocytes. Findings and limits, study-wide: Donors shared many TRG clonotypes but few TRD clonotypes. Bulk repertoire data may be misinterpreted because of unexpected Vdelta2 sequences. Despite high sort purity, around 19% of thymic T cell receptor delta sequences were Vdelta2. Highly polyclonal TRG and TRD repertoires with Gaussian CDR3 length distributions appeared in thymus.

The junction had 16 bases not matched to a gene; V was cut back by 3 bases and J by 8 bases. The CDR3 spans 17 residues. Per the germline V gene, CDR1 is TSWWSYY and CDR2 is QGS. RNA was extracted from the cells and then reverse transcribed. The CDR3 regions were amplified by multiplex PCR from V-gene primers to a constant-region primer. TCRdb re-called clones from the multiplex PCR reads using CATT. The sample lists about 54,000 delta-chain clones, about a sixth occurring once. This clone has only a few counts. Its antigen is still unknown. Sorted Vdelta1+ thymocytes were about 96% to 99.6% pure. The chain uses TRDV1 and TRDJ1, with 9 positions matching TRDD3. The sequencing sample was made of Vdelta1+ gamma-delta thymocytes from the thymus. Subset denoted: FACS-sorted CD3+ TCRalphabeta- TCRVdelta1+ TCRVdelta2- thymocytes. The sequence was collected from a boy under three years old who had congenital heart surgery. CDR3 residues: CALGDLITGGPSWKLIF. The CDR3 DNA follows: TGTGCTCTTGGGGACCTTATAACTGGGGGACCCTCGTGGAAACTCATCTTT.